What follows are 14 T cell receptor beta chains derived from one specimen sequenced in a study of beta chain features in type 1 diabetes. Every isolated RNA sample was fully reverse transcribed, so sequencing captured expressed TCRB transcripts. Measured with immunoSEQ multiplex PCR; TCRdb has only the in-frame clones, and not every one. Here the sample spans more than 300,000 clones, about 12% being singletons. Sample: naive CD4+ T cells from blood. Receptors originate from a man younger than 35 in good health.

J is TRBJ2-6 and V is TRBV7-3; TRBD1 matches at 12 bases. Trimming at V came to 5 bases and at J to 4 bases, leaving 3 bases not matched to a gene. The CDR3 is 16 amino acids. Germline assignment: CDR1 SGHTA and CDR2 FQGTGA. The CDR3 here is CASSGTGGAGANVLTF. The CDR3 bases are TGTGCCAGCAGCGGGACAGGGGGCGCCGGGGCCAACGTCCTGACTTTC.

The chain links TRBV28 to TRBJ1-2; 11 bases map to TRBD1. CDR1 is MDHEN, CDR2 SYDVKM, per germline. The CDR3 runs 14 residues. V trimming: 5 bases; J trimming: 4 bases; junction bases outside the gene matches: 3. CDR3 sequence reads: CASSPGQGVYGYTF. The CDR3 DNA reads TGTGCCAGCAGTCCGGGACAGGGGGTCTATGGCTACACCTTC.

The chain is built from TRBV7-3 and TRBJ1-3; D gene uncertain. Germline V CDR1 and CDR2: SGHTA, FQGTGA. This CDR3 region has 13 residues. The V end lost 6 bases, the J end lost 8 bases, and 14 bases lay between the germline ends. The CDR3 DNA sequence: TGTGCCAGCAGTTCGGGTTGGGGAGACACCATATATTTT. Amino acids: CASSSGWGDTIYF.

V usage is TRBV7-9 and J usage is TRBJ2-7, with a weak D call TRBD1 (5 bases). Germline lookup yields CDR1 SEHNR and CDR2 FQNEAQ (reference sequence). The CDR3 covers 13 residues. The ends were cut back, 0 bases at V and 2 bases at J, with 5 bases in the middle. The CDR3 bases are TGTGCCAGCAGCTTAGCAGGGGCCTACGAGCAGTACTTC. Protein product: CASSLAGAYEQYF.

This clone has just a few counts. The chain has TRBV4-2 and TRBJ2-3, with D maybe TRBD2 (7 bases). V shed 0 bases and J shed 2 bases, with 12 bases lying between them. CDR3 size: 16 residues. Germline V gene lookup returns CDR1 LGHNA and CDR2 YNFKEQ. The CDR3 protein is CASSQEGGGPTDTQYF. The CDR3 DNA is TGTGCCAGCAGCCAAGAGGGGGGGGGCCCCACAGATACGCAGTATTTT.

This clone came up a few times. CDR3 sequence: CASSGGNFQETQYF. CDR3 nucleotides: TGCGCCAGCAGCGGCGGAAACTTCCAAGAGACCCAGTACTTC. The chain links TRBV5-1 to TRBJ2-5; D is undetermined. The CDR3 contains 14 residues. Germline CDR1 is SGHRS and CDR2 is YFSETQ. Trimming pared 4 bases from V and 1 base from J, leaving 11 bases between.

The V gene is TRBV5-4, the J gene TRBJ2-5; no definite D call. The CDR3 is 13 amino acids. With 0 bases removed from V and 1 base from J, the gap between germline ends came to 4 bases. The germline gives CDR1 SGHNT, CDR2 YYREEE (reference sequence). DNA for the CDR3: TGTGCCAGCAGCTTGGTCGGCCAAGAGACCCAGTACTTC. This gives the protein CASSLVGQETQYF.

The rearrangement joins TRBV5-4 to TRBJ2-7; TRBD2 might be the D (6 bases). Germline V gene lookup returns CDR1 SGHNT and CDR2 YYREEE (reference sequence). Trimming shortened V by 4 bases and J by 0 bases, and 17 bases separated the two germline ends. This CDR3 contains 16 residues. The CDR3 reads CASSPEGLRSSYEQYF. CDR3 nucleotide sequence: TGTGCCAGCAGCCCCGAGGGACTCCGAAGCTCCTACGAGCAGTACTTC.

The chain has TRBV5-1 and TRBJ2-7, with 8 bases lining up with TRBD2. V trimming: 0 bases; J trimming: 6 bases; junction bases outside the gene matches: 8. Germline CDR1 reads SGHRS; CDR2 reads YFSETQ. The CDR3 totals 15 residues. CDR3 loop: CASSLGTSLTFEQYF. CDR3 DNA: TGCGCCAGCAGCTTGGGGACTAGCCTCACGTTCGAGCAGTACTTC.

CDR3 sequence (DNA): TGTGCCACCAAACCAAGGACAGGGACGTACGAGCAGTACTTC. Amino acid sequence: CATKPRTGTYEQYF. The V and J genes are TRBV19 and TRBJ2-5, with 8 bases matching TRBD1. The last part of the DNA fits TRBJ2-7 better; the J call may be wrong. The CDR3 contains 14 residues. Germline V gene data show CDR1 as LNHDA and CDR2 as SQIVND (reference sequence).

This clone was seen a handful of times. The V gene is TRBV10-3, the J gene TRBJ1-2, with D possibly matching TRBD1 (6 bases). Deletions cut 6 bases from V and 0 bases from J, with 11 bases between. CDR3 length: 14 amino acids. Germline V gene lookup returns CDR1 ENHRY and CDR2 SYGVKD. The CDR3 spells CAIRPDSTNYGYTF. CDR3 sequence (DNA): TGTGCCATCAGACCGGACAGTACTAACTATGGCTACACCTTC.

CDR3 region: CASSLKWRQGSNQPQHF. The CDR3 bases are TGTGCCAGCAGCTTAAAGTGGCGTCAGGGAAGCAATCAGCCCCAGCATTTT. The chain is built from TRBV11-2 and TRBJ1-5; the D gene is possibly TRBD1 (5 bases). V lost 2 bases, J lost 1 base, and 15 bases lay in between. Germline assignment: CDR1 SGHAT and CDR2 FQNNGV. This CDR3 spans 17 amino acids.

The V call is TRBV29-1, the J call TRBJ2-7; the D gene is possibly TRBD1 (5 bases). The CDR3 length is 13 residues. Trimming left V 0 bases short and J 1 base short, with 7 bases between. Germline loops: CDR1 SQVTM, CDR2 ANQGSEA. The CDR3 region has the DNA TGCAGCGTTGAAGAGGGGCATTCCTACGAGCAGTACTTC. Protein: CSVEEGHSYEQYF.

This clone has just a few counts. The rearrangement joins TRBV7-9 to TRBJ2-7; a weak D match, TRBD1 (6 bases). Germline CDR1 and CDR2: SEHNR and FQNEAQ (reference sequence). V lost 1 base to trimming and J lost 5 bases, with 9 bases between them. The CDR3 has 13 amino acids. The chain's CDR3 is CASSLDRANEQYF. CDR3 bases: TGTGCCAGCAGCTTAGACAGGGCTAACGAGCAGTACTTC.